This TCR beta chain was found in a study of T cells after yellow fever vaccination. Overall study results and limits: Within FACS-sorted repertoires, abundant clonotypes contaminating from the bulk population could be present.

V was pared by 6 bases and J by 6 bases, with 22 bases of the junction left unmatched. CDR1 and CDR2 from the germline V gene are SGHAT and FQNNGV. The CDR3 totals 19 residues. One entry per CDR3 protein, called by TCRdb with MiXCR from the 5' RACE reads. The sample contains hundreds of thousands of distinct CDR3 sequences, 12% of which appear only once. On this clonotype: Its specificity is unknown.

The receptor's source is a man aged 25 to 40 who received the YFV17D yellow fever vaccine. This sample comprised PBMCs, obtained on the day of the yellow fever booster vaccination. The V gene is TRBV11-2, the J gene TRBJ2-3, with TRBD1 matching 9 bases. CDR3 sequence: CASRETGGFSRTPGDTQYF. CDR3 bases: TGTGCCAGCAGAGAGACAGGGGGTTTCTCCCGGACCCCGGGCGATACGCAGTATTTT.